The following is a TCR beta chain sequence with its context. The data are from a study of blood T cell repertoires in COVID-19. Study at large: Some COVID-19 samples were acute and others convalescent; all came from the United States, Italy and Spain.

From germline, CDR1 is SEHNR and CDR2 FQNEAQ (reference sequence). V was cut by 5 bases and J by 0 bases, with 2 bases left in between. The CDR3 runs to 11 residues. Study processing details: How many nucleated cells were present was estimated from reference gene primer amplification. Some clones are missing from TCRdb's copy, which holds only in-frame ones; the method was immunoSEQ multiplex PCR. D and trimming come from the DNA, and the V and J calls and clone size come from that table. The repertoire holds some 240,000 clones, with 82% as singletons. The source of this sequence is a woman between 55 and 75 years old with active or convalescent COVID-19. The rearrangement links TRBV7-9 to TRBJ2-7; D gene uncertain. The sample taken for sequencing was peripheral blood. The CDR3 DNA reads as TGTGCCAGCAGCCGCTCCTACGAGCAGTACTTC. Protein product: CASSRSYEQYF.